The 21 T cell receptor beta chains presented below share a single source sample, sequenced in a study of T cells after yellow fever vaccination. TCRdb re-derived calls from the 5' RACE reads in MiXCR, one entry per CDR3 protein. The sample consists of approximately 150,000 distinct CDR3 sequences, over 7% of them appearing once. The specimen comprised CD8+ T cells sorted from PBMCs, sampled 45 days after the yellow fever booster vaccination. These receptors originate from a man aged 18-30 years who received the YFV17D yellow fever vaccine.

This clonotype was seen many times. This chain uses TRBV7-2 with TRBJ2-5; D assignment may be TRBD1 or TRBD2 (5 bases each). The V gene's germline CDR1 is SGHTA and CDR2 FQGNSA. This CDR3 has 17 residues. V lost 1 base and J 7 bases, leaving 22 bases between the germline ends. As DNA, the CDR3 is TGTGCCAGCAGCTTAGAATTCCCCGGGGCAGTAGCATTGACCCAGTACTTC. Its protein is CASSLEFPGAVALTQYF.

This clonotype occurred many times. This chain connects TRBV29-1 to TRBJ1-1, with unresolved D. CDR1 SQVTM and CDR2 ANQGSEA come from the germline V gene. There are 12 residues in the CDR3. V lost 2 bases and J lost 0, with 4 bases in between. For the CDR3, the DNA is TGCAGCGTTGAAACCTTGAACACTGAAGCTTTCTTT. Protein product: CSVETLNTEAFF.

DNA of the CDR3: TGCAGTGCTAGAGGCCAACCGGGCCCCTACGAGCAGTACGTC. This codes for CSARGQPGPYEQYV. The chain carries TRBV20-1 and TRBJ2-7; no reliable D call. The CDR3 is made up of 14 amino acids. Germline V gives CDR1 DFQATT, CDR2 SNEGSKA (reference sequence). V was clipped by 1 base and J by 2 bases, with 12 bases between them.

The rearrangement joins TRBV4-1 to TRBJ1-2; D gene uncertain. V was cut by 0 bases and J by 0 bases, with 8 bases left in between. Looked up from germline, CDR1 is MGHRA and CDR2 is YSYEKL. There are 15 residues in the CDR3. CDR3 nucleotides: TGCGCCAGCAGCCAAGATCCAGGCGCTAACTATGGCTACACCTTC. Its protein product is CASSQDPGANYGYTF.

The chain links TRBV6-1 to TRBJ2-7, with D unresolved. CDR3 length: 10 amino acids. V was cut by 8 bases and J by 5 bases, with 7 bases left in between. Per germline, CDR1 MNHNS and CDR2 SASEGT. The CDR3 nucleotides read TGTGCCAGCGGCCTCCACGAGCAGTACTTC. Its protein is CASGLHEQYF.

Only a few counts were recorded for this clonotype. The gene calls are TRBV7-3 and TRBJ2-3, with 9 nucleotides matching TRBD1. V dropped 2 bases and J dropped 3; count of bases not matched to a gene: 12. This CDR3 has 18 residues. CDR1 and CDR2 from the germline V gene are SGHTA and FQGTGA. The CDR3 DNA is TGTGCCAGCAGCTTAGGGGCGGGGACAGGGACTTCGACAGATACGCAGTATTTT. It specifies CASSLGAGTGTSTDTQYF.

J is TRBJ2-3 and V is TRBV20-1, with 12 bases aligning to TRBD2. Trimming cost V 5 bases and J 2 bases; bases outside gene matches: 5. CDR1 and CDR2 (germline): DFQATT, SNEGSKA (reference sequence). This CDR3 comprises 15 residues. CDR3 protein: CSAPLAGGTTDTQYF. CDR3 DNA sequence: TGCAGTGCTCCCCTAGCGGGGGGGACCACAGATACGCAGTATTTT.

The chain joins TRBV4-3 to TRBJ2-7; possibly TRBD1 for D (6 bases). Germline CDR1 reads LGHNA; CDR2 reads YSLEER. V lost 0 bases and J lost 2, with 17 bases in between. The CDR3 contains 17 residues. The CDR3 loop reads CASSQDIQGELPYEQYF. CDR3 DNA sequence: TGCGCCAGCAGCCAAGATATACAGGGCGAACTGCCCTACGAGCAGTACTTC.

This clonotype was picked up a small number of times. This chain links TRBV6-6 with TRBJ2-7; tentatively, D is TRBD1 (6 bases). CDR1 and CDR2 from the germline V gene are MNHNY and SVGAGI (reference sequence). V shed 4 bases and J shed 7 bases, with 17 bases lying between them. CDR3 length: 14 residues. The CDR3 DNA sequence: TGTGCCAGCAGTTCGAACAGGGATTTACGGGAGCAGTACTTC. Translating gives CASSSNRDLREQYF.

This clonotype has at least ten counts. The chain carries TRBV15 and TRBJ2-7; TRBD2 might be the D (6 bases). The CDR3 is made up of 15 amino acids. The V end lost 2 bases, the J end lost 5 bases, and 16 bases lay between the germline ends. Looked up from germline, CDR1 is LNHNV and CDR2 is YYDKDF (reference sequence). CDR3 coding DNA: TGTGCCACCAGCAGAACTCCGACAGCTAGCGACGAGCAGTACTTC. It is translated as CATSRTPTASDEQYF.

The chain combines TRBV5-3 with TRBJ2-3; D is tentatively TRBD1 or TRBD2 (5 bases each). TRBV5-3 is an ORF; its function is uncertain. The CDR3 spans 15 residues. Between the trimmed V and J ends, which lost 2 bases and 1 base, there was a span of 11 bases. CDR3 in amino acids: CARSFGQGRTDTQYF. CDR3 nucleotides: TGTGCCAGAAGCTTCGGGCAGGGACGCACAGATACGCAGTATTTT.

In its sample, this clonotype was seen many times. The V gene is TRBV9, the J gene TRBJ2-5; D assignment may be TRBD1 or TRBD2 (5 bases each). The CDR3 is made up of 15 amino acids. Trimming removed 3 bases from V and 5 bases from J, with 17 bases in between. Looked up from germline, CDR1 is SGDLS and CDR2 is YYNGEE. Here the CDR3 reads CASSGYGTGGETQYF. DNA of the CDR3: TGTGCCAGCAGCGGATACGGGACGGGCGGTGAGACCCAGTACTTC.

This clonotype appeared many times. The CDR3 DNA sequence: TGCGCCAGCAGCCAACGGACAGGTACCTACGAGCAGTACTTC. Its translation is CASSQRTGTYEQYF. This sequence joins TRBV4-3 and TRBJ2-7, with 7 positions matching TRBD1. Germline trimming cut 2 bases from V and 2 bases from J; bases unmatched to any gene: 3. This CDR3 is 14 amino acids long. Germline values: CDR1 LGHNA, CDR2 YSLEER.

The J gene is TRBJ1-2, the V gene TRBV12-3 or TRBV12-4; D may be TRBD1 (5 bases). Trimming pared 6 bases from V and 3 bases from J, leaving 11 bases between. The CDR3 has 13 residues. Here the CDR3 DNA reads TGTGCCAGCAGACCCCAGGGCTACTATGGCTACACCTTC. This codes for CASRPQGYYGYTF.

The rearrangement joins TRBV12-3 or TRBV12-4 to TRBJ2-3; the D gene is possibly TRBD2 (6 bases). This CDR3 has 15 amino acids. The V end lost 2 bases, the J end lost 4 bases, and 13 bases lay between the germline ends. CDR3 protein: CASSLYPRDSDTQYF. CDR3 bases: TGTGCCAGCAGTTTATATCCGCGGGACTCAGATACGCAGTATTTT.

The rearrangement links TRBV5-1 to TRBJ1-6; D possibly corresponds to TRBD1 (5 bases). V gave up 0 bases and J gave up 7 bases, with 14 bases separating them. The CDR3 has 16 amino acids. CDR1 is SGHRS, CDR2 YFSETQ, per germline. The CDR3 loop is CASSLDWGGWNSPLHF. The DNA for the CDR3 is TGCGCCAGCAGCTTGGACTGGGGGGGTTGGAATTCACCCCTCCACTTT.

The chain has TRBV12-5 and TRBJ2-1; possibly TRBD1 or TRBD2 for D (6 bases each). Germline CDR1 reads LGHNT; CDR2 reads FRNRAP. The CDR3 totals 17 residues. The V end lost 4 bases, the J end lost 0 bases, and 16 bases lay between the germline ends. CDR3 sequence (DNA): TGTGCTAGTGGTTCGGGAAGGGGGGACTCCTCCTACAATGAGCAGTTCTTC. It specifies CASGSGRGDSSYNEQFF. The full variable domain, in which reference TRBV12-5 and TRBJ2-1 provide the parts outside the CDR3, is DARVTQTPRHKVTEMGQEVTMRCQPILGHNTVFWYRQTMMQGLELLAYFRNRAPLDDSGMPKDRFSAEMPDATLATLKIQPSEPRDSAVYFCASGSGRGDSSYNEQFFGPGTRLTVL.

This clonotype was picked up many times. The chain links TRBV4-3 to TRBJ1-1; D is perhaps TRBD1 (5 bases). The length of the CDR3 is 15 residues. Germline CDR1 reads LGHNA; CDR2 reads YSLEER. Trimming removed 0 bases at V and 5 bases at J, with 13 bases between. The CDR3 reads CASSQDQWGTTEAFF. The CDR3 DNA reads as TGCGCCAGCAGCCAAGATCAGTGGGGCACTACTGAAGCTTTCTTT.

This clonotype was seen ten or more times. The chain is built from TRBV12-3 or TRBV12-4 and TRBJ1-2; D call uncertain. The CDR3 contains 13 residues. The V end lost 2 bases, the J end lost 5 bases, and 9 bases lay between the germline ends. The CDR3 DNA follows: TGTGCCAGCAGTTTAAGTAACGGATATGGCTACACCTTC. It translates to CASSLSNGYGYTF.

The rearrangement joins TRBV3-1 to TRBJ2-3; 9 bases are a match to TRBD2. The CDR3 length is 16 residues. Germline V gene data show CDR1 as LGHDT and CDR2 as YNNKEL (reference sequence). CDR3 residues: CPSSQDPGLATDTQYF. In DNA form, the CDR3 reads TGTCCGAGCAGCCAAGATCCCGGACTAGCGACAGATACGCAGTATTTT.

This clonotype was counted at least ten times. The J gene is TRBJ2-7, the V gene TRBV6-2 or TRBV6-3, with D possibly TRBD2 on 5 matching bases. This CDR3 has 13 amino acids. The V end lost 8 bases, the J end lost 2 bases, and 13 bases lay between the germline ends. Germline values: CDR1 MNHEY, CDR2 SVGEGT. DNA of the CDR3: TGTGCCAGCTGTCGCAGACTAACCTACGAGCAGTACTTC. This translates into CASCRRLTYEQYF.